This entry lists 10 T cell receptor beta chains sequenced from one sample in a study of type 1 regulatory T cells. Their recognized antigens are unknown. TCRdb recomputed calls from the reads with MiXCR, one row per CDR3 protein. The repertoire includes 25,000 or so distinct CDR3 sequences, 72% of them detected once, and roughly an eighth sits in the top ten. Sequenced input: cultured T cells, either the whole culture or a sorted T cell fraction (not recorded which). Sample subset: Tr1-enriched cell product generated in vitro against host alloantigens. The receptors derive from a human donor in good health.

The CDR3 DNA is TGTGCCAGCAGTTCCAAGCGGGACTCAATAGCCAAAAACATTCAGTACTTC. This translates into CASSSKRDSIAKNIQYF. This chain uses TRBV27 with TRBJ2-4, with 7 bases that match TRBD2. The germline V gene encodes CDR1 MNHEY and CDR2 SMNVEV (reference sequence). With 4 bases clipped from V and 0 bases from J, the junction kept 9 bases outside the gene matches. The CDR3 consists of 17 residues.

The V and J genes are TRBV5-1 and TRBJ2-2; 9 bases are a match to TRBD1. CDR1 and CDR2 (germline): SGHRS, YFSETQ. CDR3 length: 15 residues. Trimming at V came to 4 bases and at J to 0 bases, leaving 1 base not matched to a gene. CDR3: CASSGQGPNTGELFF. CDR3 nucleotides: TGCGCCAGCAGCGGACAGGGGCCGAACACCGGGGAGCTGTTTTTT.

The chain joins TRBV20-1 to TRBJ2-1; D may be TRBD1 (5 bases). CDR3 length: 16 residues. The germline gives CDR1 DFQATT, CDR2 SNEGSKA (reference sequence). The germline V and J ends were trimmed by 4 bases and 7 bases, with 23 bases remaining between them. The CDR3, as DNA: TGCAGTGCTATCCTCCCCGGACAATCACGGTGGAATGAGCAGTTCTTC. It translates to CSAILPGQSRWNEQFF.

This clonotype was picked up one time. This chain uses TRBV10-3 with TRBJ2-5; 12 bases are a match to TRBD2. The CDR3 loop spans 16 amino acids. V lost 4 bases and J lost 3; bases outside the gene matches: 6. CDR1 and CDR2 (germline): ENHRY, SYGVKD. The CDR3 coding sequence is TGTGCCATCAGTGTAACTAGCGGGGGGACGAAAGAGACCCAGTACTTC. This encodes CAISVTSGGTKETQYF.

The V gene is TRBV5-4, the J gene TRBJ2-2, with 8 bases fitting TRBD1. From germline, CDR1 is SGHNT and CDR2 YYREEE (reference sequence). The CDR3 covers 18 residues. V was clipped by 0 bases and J by 5 bases; unmatched bases: 12. CDR3 loop: CASSLVGHRQGITGELFF. CDR3 DNA: TGTGCCAGCAGCTTGGTGGGACACAGACAGGGGATAACCGGGGAGCTGTTTTTT.

This clonotype has just a few counts. V and J are TRBV2 and TRBJ1-1, with a possible D match to TRBD1 (5 bases). Per germline, CDR1 SNHLY and CDR2 FYNNEI. The CDR3 is 14 amino acids. V lost 2 bases and J lost 4, with 11 bases in between. The CDR3 sequence: CASSEWGRRTEAFF. DNA of the CDR3: TGTGCCAGCAGTGAATGGGGGAGACGCACTGAAGCTTTCTTT.

The chain couples TRBV3-1 to TRBJ2-7; D uncertain. The CDR3 is 15 amino acids. Germline CDR1 is LGHDT and CDR2 is YNNKEL (reference sequence). Trimming pared 0 bases from V and 3 bases from J, leaving 12 bases between. In DNA, the CDR3 is TGTGCCAGCAGCCAAGATGCCACGCCTGGCTACGAGCAGTACTTC. The encoded protein is CASSQDATPGYEQYF.

The J gene is TRBJ1-1, the V gene TRBV5-6; TRBD1 is a possible D gene (5 bases). The CDR3 has 14 residues. Per germline, CDR1 SGHDT and CDR2 YYEEEE. The V gene lost 1 base and the J gene lost 5 bases, with 12 bases spanning the gap. The CDR3 DNA is TGTGCCAGCAGCTTGTATGGGGCGCAAACTGAAGCTTTCTTT. Its translation is CASSLYGAQTEAFF.

J is TRBJ2-7 and V is TRBV14; the D is unclear. Trimming left V 2 bases short and J 5 bases short, with 4 bases between. In germline, CDR1 is SGHDN, CDR2 FVKESK. The CDR3 consists of 11 residues. CDR3 sequence (DNA): TGTGCCAGCAGCCAATCTAACGAGCAGTACTTC. It codes for CASSQSNEQYF.

DNA for the CDR3: TGTGCCAGCAGCTTACCGCGAGATACGCAGTATTTT. It codes for CASSLPRDTQYF. The V gene is TRBV5-4, the J gene TRBJ2-3; D call uncertain. Deletions cut 2 bases from V and 5 bases from J, with 6 bases between. Per the germline V gene, CDR1 is SGHNT and CDR2 is YYREEE (reference sequence). This CDR3 has 12 residues.